These 30 T cell receptor beta chains were sequenced from one sample in a study of beta chain features in type 1 diabetes. The study reverse transcribed the entire isolated RNA, so it sequenced expressed TCRB transcripts. Libraries were prepared by immunoSEQ multiplex PCR; TCRdb keeps only in-frame clonotypes and omits some of them. The data contain 500,000 to 700,000 clones, 15% to 19% of them singletons. Sequencing used naive CD4+ T cells from blood. The source of these receptors is a man aged 18-30 years in good health.

This clone was detected a few times. The V and J genes are TRBV19 and TRBJ1-1; D perhaps matches TRBD1 (6 bases). Deletions cut 3 bases from V and 1 base from J, with 9 bases between. Germline CDR1 LNHDA, CDR2 SQIVND (reference sequence). The CDR3 spans 14 residues. CDR3 loop: CASSIRGQNTEAFF. DNA of the CDR3: TGTGCCAGTAGTATTCGGGGACAGAACACTGAAGCTTTCTTT.

This clone was counted once. This sequence joins TRBV6-5 and TRBJ2-4; D remains ambiguous. V dropped 2 bases and J dropped 1 base, with 9 bases sitting between them. Germline assignment: CDR1 MNHEY and CDR2 SVGAGI. The CDR3 loop spans 15 amino acids. CDR3 loop: CASSYRVGAKNIQYF. The CDR3 DNA follows: TGTGCCAGCAGTTACAGGGTAGGGGCCAAAAACATTCAGTACTTC.

This chain joins TRBV10-3 and TRBJ1-1; 8 nucleotides match TRBD1. Germline CDR1 ENHRY, CDR2 SYGVKD. The CDR3 has 14 amino acids. Trimming cost V 10 bases and J 4 bases; bases outside gene matches: 11. CDR3 coding DNA: TGTGCCACTACAACGTCACAGGGGGGCACTGAAGCTTTCTTT. Its translation is CATTTSQGGTEAFF.

This chain connects TRBV29-1 to TRBJ2-7; 12 bases are shared with TRBD1. J lost 7 bases, V lost 4 bases, and 5 bases had no gene match. The CDR3 is made up of 13 amino acids. Germline V gives CDR1 SQVTM, CDR2 ANQGSEA. The DNA for the CDR3 is TGCAGCGTTGGGGGACAGGGGGCGGGAGAGCAGTACTTC. Its protein is CSVGGQGAGEQYF.

The chain links TRBV9 to TRBJ2-2; 9 nucleotides match TRBD2. J was trimmed by 8 bases and V by 0 bases; bases with no gene match: 5. CDR3 length: 15 residues. Germline loops: CDR1 SGDLS, CDR2 YYNGEE. CDR3 sequence (DNA): TGTGCCAGCAGCGTAGTTCCTAGCGGGATAGGGGAGCTGTTTTTT. Translating gives CASSVVPSGIGELFF.

This clone was seen only a few times. The chain uses TRBV7-3 and TRBJ2-1; D is undetermined. This CDR3 contains 13 residues. The V gene's germline CDR1 is SGHTA and CDR2 FQGTGA. Trimming cost V 2 bases and J 8 bases, with 10 bases left between them. CDR3 sequence: CASSLSVKDEQFF. CDR3 nucleotide sequence: TGTGCCAGCAGCTTATCCGTCAAGGATGAGCAGTTCTTC.

The genes are TRBV15 and TRBJ2-7; D may be TRBD2 (5 bases). The CDR3 covers 14 residues. Per the germline V gene, CDR1 is LNHNV and CDR2 is YYDKDF (reference sequence). V gave up 1 base and J gave up 5 bases, with 12 bases separating them. CDR3 sequence reads: CATSRGLTPNEQYF. The CDR3 bases are TGTGCCACCAGCAGAGGACTAACCCCTAACGAGCAGTACTTC. The entire variable domain, with the rest obtained from reference TRBV15 and TRBJ2-7, is as follows: DAMVIQNPRYQVTQFGKPVTLSCSQTLNHNVMYWYQQKSSQAPKLLFHYYDKDFNNEADTPDNFQSRRPNTSFCFLDIRSPGLGDTAMYLCATSRGLTPNEQYFGPGTRLTVT.

The table lists this clone with a few counts. The rearrangement links TRBV11-2 to TRBJ2-3, with D possibly matching TRBD1 (6 bases). The CDR3 sequence is 17 residues long. Germline V CDR1 and CDR2: SGHAT, FQNNGV. The V and J ends lost 4 bases and 0 bases respectively, with 17 bases between them. DNA of the CDR3: TGTGCCAGCAGCTCATTGGGGGTGGGGGCGAGCACAGATACGCAGTATTTT. Translating it yields CASSSLGVGASTDTQYF.

This clone was observed a handful of times. The chain couples TRBV28 to TRBJ1-2; 7 bases are a match to TRBD1. The CDR3 extends over 14 amino acids. Losses at the gene ends were 6 bases for V and 4 bases for J; bases not matched to a gene: 8. The V gene's germline CDR1 is MDHEN and CDR2 SYDVKM. CDR3 in DNA: TGTGCCAGCAGCCCGGGACAGACCCTCTATGGCTACACCTTC. This encodes CASSPGQTLYGYTF.

V is TRBV6-1 and J is TRBJ1-5; no definite D call. CDR1 MNHNS and CDR2 SASEGT come from the germline V gene. V was shortened by 3 bases and J by 4 bases, with 10 bases between the two germline ends. CDR3 length: 14 amino acids. In nucleotides, the CDR3 is TGTGCCAGCAGTGACGCCAGGTCAAATCAGCCCCAGCATTTT. It translates to CASSDARSNQPQHF.

The sample holds a few counts of this clone. CDR3 in amino acids: CASSLGQGGPSGTEAFF. The CDR3 coding sequence is TGTGCCAGCAGCCTAGGACAGGGTGGGCCCTCGGGCACTGAAGCTTTCTTT. The genes are TRBV9 and TRBJ1-1; 8 bases are a match to TRBD1. CDR1 is SGDLS, CDR2 YYNGEE, per germline. The trim removed 4 bases at V and 4 bases at J, leaving 15 bases unmatched. The CDR3 extends over 17 amino acids.

The genes are TRBV29-1 and TRBJ2-7, with 8 bases identical to TRBD2. The CDR3 has 14 residues. V lost 6 bases to trimming and J lost 5 bases; unmatched junction nucleotides: 12. The germline V gene encodes CDR1 SQVTM and CDR2 ANQGSEA. This CDR3 reads CSVAWTSRSHEQYF. DNA of the CDR3: TGCAGCGTCGCTTGGACTAGCCGATCCCACGAGCAGTACTTC.

V usage is TRBV9 and J usage is TRBJ1-2; a weak D match, TRBD1 (5 bases). The CDR3 contains 14 residues. From germline, CDR1 is SGDLS and CDR2 YYNGEE. The V end lost 4 bases, the J end lost 2 bases, and 12 bases lay between the germline ends. CDR3 DNA sequence: TGTGCCAGCAGCCAGATGGCAGGGAACTATGGCTACACCTTC. It yields the protein CASSQMAGNYGYTF. Together with reference TRBV9 and TRBJ1-2, the CDR3 gives the full variable domain: DSGVTQTPKHLITATGQRVTLRCSPRSGDLSVYWYQQSLDQGLQFLIQYYNGEERAKGNILERFSAQQFPDLHSELNLSSLELGDSALYFCASSQMAGNYGYTFGSGTRLTVV.

J is TRBJ1-4 and V is TRBV5-1, with D possibly TRBD1 on 5 matching bases. V lost 6 bases, J lost 7 bases, and 13 bases lay in between. Germline V gives CDR1 SGHRS, CDR2 YFSETQ. The CDR3 sequence is 13 residues long. CDR3 residues: CASTRGGSEKLFF. The DNA for the CDR3 is TGCGCCAGCACGAGGGGAGGCAGTGAAAAACTGTTTTTT.

The chain joins TRBV10-2 to TRBJ1-1; the D is unclear. This CDR3 contains 12 residues. Germline lookup yields CDR1 WSHSY and CDR2 SAAADI. V dropped 6 bases and J dropped 3 bases, with 8 bases sitting between them. CDR3 DNA: TGCGCCAGCAGGACCCTCCACACTGAAGCTTTCTTT. This translates into CASRTLHTEAFF.

This clone appeared a few times. Relative to the germline gene, one junction end is altered; a read error may explain this. The J gene is TRBJ2-3, the V gene TRBV7-2, with 10 positions matching TRBD1. Germline-derived CDR1 and CDR2 are SGHTA and FQGNSA. The CDR3 extends over 15 amino acids. In DNA form, the CDR3 reads TGTGCCAGCAGCATAGCCCGGGACAGGGGACATACGCAGTATTTT. It codes for CASSIARDRGHTQYF. The full variable domain, its missing parts supplied by reference TRBV7-2 and TRBJ2-3, is GAGVSQSPSNKVTEKGKDVELRCDPISGHTALYWYRQSLGQGLEFLIYFQGNSAPDKSGLPSDRFSAERTGGSVSTLTIQRTQQEDSAVYLCASSIARDRGHTQYFGPGTRLTVL.

The chain has TRBV9 and TRBJ2-2, with TRBD1 matching 7 bases. Germline values: CDR1 SGDLS, CDR2 YYNGEE. This CDR3 has 16 amino acids. Losses at the gene ends were 0 bases for V and 3 bases for J; bases not matched to a gene: 5. The CDR3 region is CASSVVGTVYTGELFF. The CDR3 bases are TGTGCCAGCAGCGTAGTCGGGACAGTTTACACCGGGGAGCTGTTTTTT.

This clone was picked up a small number of times. The J gene is TRBJ2-7, the V gene TRBV9, with a tentative D call TRBD2 (6 bases). In germline, CDR1 is SGDLS, CDR2 YYNGEE. The CDR3 consists of 16 residues. The V and J ends lost 0 bases and 0 bases respectively, with 13 bases between them. Here the CDR3 reads CASSVGLGGDSYEQYF. In DNA form, the CDR3 reads TGTGCCAGCAGCGTAGGACTGGGCGGGGACTCCTACGAGCAGTACTTC.

This clone was observed a handful of times. The chain joins TRBV7-2 to TRBJ2-7, with D maybe TRBD1 (5 bases). The CDR3 has 15 residues. Germline V gives CDR1 SGHTA, CDR2 FQGNSA. V was clipped by 3 bases and J by 0 bases, with 12 bases between them. CDR3 in amino acids: CASSFSGSGSYEQYF. CDR3 DNA: TGTGCCAGCAGCTTTTCAGGGTCGGGCTCCTACGAGCAGTACTTC.

This clone showed up just a few times. The chain recombines TRBV14 with TRBJ1-3; no definite D call. The germline gives CDR1 SGHDN, CDR2 FVKESK. V lost 3 bases, J lost 0 bases, and 9 bases lay in between. CDR3 size: 15 residues. CDR3 bases: TGTGCCAGCAGCCAGGTCCTCTTCTCTGGAAACACCATATATTTT. Its protein product is CASSQVLFSGNTIYF.

Only a few counts were recorded for this clone. The chain uses TRBV11-3 and TRBJ2-2; possibly TRBD1 or TRBD2 for D (6 bases each). The CDR3 length is 19 residues. Germline CDR1 reads SGHNT; CDR2 reads YENEEA. With 2 bases removed from V and 6 bases from J, the gap between germline ends came to 25 bases. In DNA, the CDR3 is TGTGCCAGCAGCTTAAATAGCTGGGGGGCTAAAATTGAACCCGGGGAGCTGTTTTTT. Translating gives CASSLNSWGAKIEPGELFF.

The chain recombines TRBV2 with TRBJ2-2; 10 bases map to TRBD2. This CDR3 region has 14 residues. The germline CDR1 and CDR2 sequences are SNHLY and FYNNEI. With V trimmed by 4 bases and J by 5 bases, 1 base remained unmatched. The CDR3 nucleotides read TGTGCCAGCAGTGTACTAGCGGGGACCGGGGAGCTGTTTTTT. Amino acid sequence: CASSVLAGTGELFF.

The V and J genes are TRBV4-1 and TRBJ2-6; D gene unclear. The CDR3 length is 16 residues. In germline, CDR1 is MGHRA, CDR2 YSYEKL. V was pared by 1 base and J by 0 bases, with 7 bases between. CDR3 region: CASSQVAASGANVLTF. DNA for the CDR3: TGCGCCAGCAGCCAAGTTGCGGCCTCTGGGGCCAACGTCCTGACTTTC.

Regarding this clone: The sample contains more than one DNA sequence encoding this CDR3. V is TRBV6-1 and J is TRBJ2-7, with 7 bases aligning to TRBD2. The germline gives CDR1 MNHNS, CDR2 SASEGT. The CDR3 has 13 amino acids. V trimming: 8 bases; J trimming: 2 bases; junction bases outside the gene matches: 6. The CDR3 DNA reads as TGTGCCAGCGGGAGGGACCGGGCCTACGAGCAGTACTTC. Translating gives CASGRDRAYEQYF.

This clone was counted between two and nine times. The rearrangement uses TRBV6-5 and TRBJ2-7; D possibly corresponds to TRBD2 (6 bases). V was shortened by 6 bases and J by 6 bases, with 21 bases between the two germline ends. The CDR3 runs to 15 residues. Germline CDR1 and CDR2: MNHEY and SVGAGI. In DNA, the CDR3 is TGTGCCAGCAGCCTGATCGAAGGCGGAGGGGCCGAGCAGTACTTC. Residues: CASSLIEGGGAEQYF.

This clone was detected a few times. This chain uses TRBV20-1 with TRBJ2-1; a possible D gene is TRBD2 (5 bases). Trimming took 5 bases from V and 12 from J, leaving 14 bases between them. Germline loops: CDR1 DFQATT, CDR2 SNEGSKA (reference sequence). The CDR3 is made up of 11 amino acids. The CDR3 reads CSASRGSRQFF. The CDR3 coding sequence is TGCAGTGCTTCTCGAGGGAGCCGGCAGTTCTTC.

The chain carries TRBV28 and TRBJ2-1; TRBD1 might be the D (6 bases). CDR3 length equals 17 residues. CDR1 MDHEN and CDR2 SYDVKM come from the germline V gene. The V gene lost 6 bases and the J gene lost 1 base, with 19 bases spanning the gap. CDR3 protein: CASRPGDRYYSYNEQFF. The CDR3, as DNA: TGTGCCAGCAGGCCCGGAGACAGGTACTATTCCTACAATGAGCAGTTCTTC.

V and J are TRBV7-9 and TRBJ1-2; D gene ambiguous. Germline-derived CDR1 and CDR2 are SEHNR and FQNEAQ (reference sequence). V lost 1 base and J lost 8, with 11 bases in between. This CDR3 is built from 13 residues. CDR3 sequence reads: CASSLEASRGYTF. The CDR3 DNA is TGTGCCAGCAGCTTAGAGGCCTCGAGGGGCTACACCTTC.

The chain recombines TRBV28 with TRBJ1-2, with D perhaps matching TRBD1 (5 bases). Germline V gene data show CDR1 as MDHEN and CDR2 as SYDVKM. V dropped 7 bases and J dropped 2 bases, with 14 bases sitting between them. The CDR3 extends over 14 amino acids. CDR3 bases: TGTGCCAGCAACTCGGACAACCTCAACTATGGCTACACCTTC. Its protein is CASNSDNLNYGYTF.

V gene TRBV5-6 combines with J gene TRBJ2-7, with D unclear. Germline loops: CDR1 SGHDT, CDR2 YYEEEE. The CDR3 extends over 14 amino acids. Deletions cut 2 bases from V and 4 bases from J, with 13 bases between. The CDR3 region is CASSLIYFQYEQYF. The CDR3 nucleotides are TGTGCCAGCAGCTTAATTTACTTCCAGTACGAGCAGTACTTC. Drawing the rest from reference TRBV5-6 and TRBJ2-7, the complete variable domain is DAGVTQSPTHLIKTRGQQVTLRCSPKSGHDTVSWYQQALGQGPQFIFQYYEEEERQRGNFPDRFSGHQFPNYSSELNVNALLLGDSALYLCASSLIYFQYEQYFGPGTRLTVT.